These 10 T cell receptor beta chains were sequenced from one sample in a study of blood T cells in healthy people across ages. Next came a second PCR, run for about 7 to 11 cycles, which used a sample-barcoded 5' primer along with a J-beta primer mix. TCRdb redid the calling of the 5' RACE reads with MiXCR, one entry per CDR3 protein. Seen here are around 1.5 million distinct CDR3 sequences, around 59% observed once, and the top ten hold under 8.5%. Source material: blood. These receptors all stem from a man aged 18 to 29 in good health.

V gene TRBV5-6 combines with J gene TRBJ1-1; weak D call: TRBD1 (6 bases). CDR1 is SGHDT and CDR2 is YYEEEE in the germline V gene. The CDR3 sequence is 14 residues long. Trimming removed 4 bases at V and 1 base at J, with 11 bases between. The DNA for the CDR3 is TGTGCCAGCAGCACCGGACAGTGGAACACTGAAGCTTTCTTT. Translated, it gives CASSTGQWNTEAFF.

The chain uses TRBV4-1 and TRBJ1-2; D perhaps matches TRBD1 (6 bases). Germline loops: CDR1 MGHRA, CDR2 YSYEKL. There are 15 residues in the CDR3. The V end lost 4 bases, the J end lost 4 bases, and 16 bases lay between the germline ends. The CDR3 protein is CASSPPGDRLYGYTF. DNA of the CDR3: TGCGCCAGCAGCCCCCCAGGGGACCGCCTCTATGGCTACACCTTC.

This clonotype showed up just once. Written as DNA, the CDR3 is TGTGCCAGCAGCTTAGGAGACCCGGGATACGAGCAGTACTTC. Its protein product is CASSLGDPGYEQYF. The chain uses TRBV11-2 and TRBJ2-7; D might be TRBD2 (5 bases). The CDR3 is 14 amino acids. V was clipped by 1 base and J by 4 bases, with 11 bases between them. From germline, CDR1 is SGHAT and CDR2 FQNNGV.

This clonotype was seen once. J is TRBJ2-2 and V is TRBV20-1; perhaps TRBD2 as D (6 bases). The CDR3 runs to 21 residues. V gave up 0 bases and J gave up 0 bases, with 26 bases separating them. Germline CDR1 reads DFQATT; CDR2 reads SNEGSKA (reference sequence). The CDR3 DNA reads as TGCAGTGCTAGAGATCAACTCTTCGGACTAAACTCTCTTTCGAACACCGGGGAGCTGTTTTTT. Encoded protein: CSARDQLFGLNSLSNTGELFF.

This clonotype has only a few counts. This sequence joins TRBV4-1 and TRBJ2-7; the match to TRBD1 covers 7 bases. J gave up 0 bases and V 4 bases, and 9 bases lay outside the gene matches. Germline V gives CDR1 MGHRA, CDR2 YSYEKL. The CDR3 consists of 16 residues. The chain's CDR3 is CASSPWTGTSSYEQYF. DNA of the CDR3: TGCGCCAGCAGCCCGTGGACAGGTACGAGCTCCTACGAGCAGTACTTC.

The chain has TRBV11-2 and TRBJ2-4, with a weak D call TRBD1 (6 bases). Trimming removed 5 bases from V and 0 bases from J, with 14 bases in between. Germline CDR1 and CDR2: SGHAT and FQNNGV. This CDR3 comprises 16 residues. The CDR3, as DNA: TGTGCCAGCAGCCCTACAGGGTCCGTAGCCAAAAACATTCAGTACTTC. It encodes CASSPTGSVAKNIQYF.

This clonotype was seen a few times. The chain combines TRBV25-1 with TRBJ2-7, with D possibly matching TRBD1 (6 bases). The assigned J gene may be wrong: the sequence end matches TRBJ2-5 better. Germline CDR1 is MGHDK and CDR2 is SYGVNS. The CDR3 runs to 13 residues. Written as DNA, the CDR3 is TGTGCCAGCAGTGCCCAGGGGCGGGAGACCCAGTACTTC. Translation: CASSAQGRETQYF.

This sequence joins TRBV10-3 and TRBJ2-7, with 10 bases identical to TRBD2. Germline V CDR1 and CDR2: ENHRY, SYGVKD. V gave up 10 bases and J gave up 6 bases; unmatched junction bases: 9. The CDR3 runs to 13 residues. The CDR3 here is CATSGLAAVEQYF. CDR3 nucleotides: TGTGCCACCTCCGGACTAGCGGCCGTCGAGCAGTACTTC.

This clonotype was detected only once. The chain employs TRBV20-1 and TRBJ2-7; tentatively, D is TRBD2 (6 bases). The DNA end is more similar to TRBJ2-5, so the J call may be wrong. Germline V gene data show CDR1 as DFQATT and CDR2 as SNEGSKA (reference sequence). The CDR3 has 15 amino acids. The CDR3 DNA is TGCAGTGCCAGATCAGCAGGCGCGGGGAGAGAGACCCAGTACTTC. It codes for CSARSAGAGRETQYF.

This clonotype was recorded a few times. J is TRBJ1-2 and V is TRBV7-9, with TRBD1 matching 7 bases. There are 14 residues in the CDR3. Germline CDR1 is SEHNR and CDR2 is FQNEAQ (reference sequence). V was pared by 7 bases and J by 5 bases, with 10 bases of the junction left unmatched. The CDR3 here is CASTIGQATYGYTF. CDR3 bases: TGTGCCAGCACAATAGGACAGGCCACTTATGGCTACACCTTC.